A selection of T cell receptor beta chains follows, all from one sample in a study of monozygotic twins with inflammatory bowel disease. TCRdb reanalyzed the 5' RACE reads, giving one entry per CDR3 protein sequence and no DNA. This sample's table reports about 210,000 distinct CDR3 sequences. Sequencing was carried out using blood. Every receptor here comes from a human donor with ulcerative colitis or Crohn's disease, or a healthy co-twin of an affected twin (not recorded which). The CDR3 runs from the conserved cysteine through the conserved F or W. Each record gives: CDR3 length, J gene, V gene, CDR3 protein.

15,TRBJ2-5,TRBV28,CASSLVASGQETQYF
15,TRBJ2-5,TRBV5-1,CASSLGGGSRETQYF
14,TRBJ2-1,TRBV7-9,CASSFYTRADEQFF
15,TRBJ2-1,TRBV12-3/TRBV12-4,CASRPPSGGNNEQFF
14,TRBJ2-6,TRBV19,CASKGVSGANVLTF
14,TRBJ1-6,TRBV11-2,CASSLLLNNSPLHF
13,TRBJ2-4,TRBV7-9,CASSRAPEAIQYF
14,TRBJ1-2,TRBV2,CASSEGEGRRGYTF
12,TRBJ2-1,TRBV7-9,CASSLGQQEQFF
15,TRBJ2-1,TRBV7-3,CASSLPPSGYNEQFF
18,TRBJ1-6,TRBV13,CASSLGTPAFSYNSPLHF
17,TRBJ1-6,TRBV5-1,CASSLALPGQGNSPLHF
15,TRBJ2-2,TRBV2,CASRETGRNTGELFF
21,TRBJ2-1,TRBV10-3,CAISDQKMTPTLNTPYNEQFF
13,TRBJ2-2,TRBV30,CAFRETDTGELFF
13,TRBJ1-2,TRBV29-1,CSATTGGNYGYTF
13,TRBJ2-1,TRBV6-2/TRBV6-3,CASSLSQADEQFF
15,TRBJ1-1,TRBV7-6,CASSLSLSANTEAFF
12,TRBJ2-7,TRBV19,CASGRTGYEQYF
18,TRBJ2-1,TRBV13,CASSQARMAGGLHNEQFF
17,TRBJ2-3,TRBV7-2,CASSLVLASYSTDTQYF
14,TRBJ2-2,TRBV6-4,CASSDSGGHGELFF
15,TRBJ2-3,TRBV9,CASTQGDRVADTQYF
11,TRBJ2-7,TRBV30,CASQGAMEQYF
13,TRBJ1-1,TRBV12-3/TRBV12-4,CASSATGQTEAFF
17,TRBJ1-6,TRBV6-1,CASSRVRFGGANSPLHF
14,TRBJ2-7,TRBV5-1,CASSLGQGAYEQYF
13,TRBJ2-1,TRBV29-1,CSVGRPPRDEQFF
13,TRBJ2-2,TRBV5-4,CASVLQNTGELFF
14,TRBJ1-1,TRBV29-1,CSGDRGGANTEAFF
16,TRBJ2-3,TRBV5-1,CASSPRTSGSVGTQYF
14,TRBJ1-2,TRBV20-1,CSASVDRGSYGYTF
14,TRBJ2-3,TRBV18,CASSPPSESDTQYF
14,TRBJ1-2,TRBV7-2,CASSLPRALYGYTF
13,TRBJ1-2,TRBV6-2/TRBV6-3,CASQTGQFYGYTF
16,TRBJ1-3,TRBV5-8,CASSLARTDSGNTIYF
15,TRBJ1-4,TRBV7-9,CASSYKTGTNEKLFF
11,TRBJ2-7,TRBV6-2/TRBV6-3,CASSFSYEQYF
14,TRBJ1-1,TRBV19,CASSRQGSVTEAFF
14,TRBJ1-2,TRBV5-4,CASSLDPRNYGYTF
14,TRBJ2-1,TRBV6-6,CASSQTSDHNEQFF
16,TRBJ2-3,TRBV7-2,CASSLAGGSSTDTQYF
16,TRBJ1-4,TRBV5-6,CASSQGTAATNEKLFF
13,TRBJ2-7,TRBV5-1,CASSFGEVNEQYF
15,TRBJ2-7,TRBV15,CATSDAGADTYEQYF
13,TRBJ1-2,TRBV5-1,CASSLQNTYGYTF
12,TRBJ2-1,TRBV7-9,CASSFDREKQFF
20,TRBJ2-1,TRBV20-1,CSGQGWGRLAGGPRDNEQFF
14,TRBJ1-2,TRBV9,CASSVDGNGYGYTF
13,TRBJ1-1,TRBV27,CASSGVKGTEAFF
14,TRBJ2-1,TRBV4-1,CASSQARRYNEQFF
13,TRBJ2-2,TRBV3-1,CASSHRYSGELFF
17,TRBJ2-7,TRBV3-1,CASSQDLSSGGAYEQYF
14,TRBJ2-1,TRBV6-1,CASSTGSQFNEQFF